Each of the 19 T cell receptor beta chains below was sequenced from the same sample in a study of shared clonotypes between healthy human individuals. Measured with immunoSEQ multiplex PCR; TCRdb has only the in-frame clones, and not every one. The sample yields 550,000 to 700,000 clones, 73% seen once. Sequencing used memory CD4+ T cells sorted from blood. Stated subset: CD45RA-negative fraction. All receptors come from a woman between 25 and 40 years old in good health.

V usage is TRBV7-8 and J usage is TRBJ2-7; TRBD2 agrees at 11 bases. V shed 5 bases and J 4 bases; nucleotides not matched to a gene: 13. The germline CDR1 and CDR2 sequences are SGHVS and FQNEAQ. The CDR3 runs to 17 residues. The CDR3 reads CASSRTGTSGLAYEQYF. The CDR3 nucleotides are TGTGCCAGCAGCAGAACCGGGACTAGCGGACTAGCATACGAGCAGTACTTC. The complete variable domain, with remaining parts taken from reference TRBV7-8 and TRBJ2-7, reads GAGVSQSPRYKVAKRGQDVALRCDPISGHVSLFWYQQALGQGPEFLTYFQNEAQLDKSGLPSDRFFAERPEGSVSTLKIQRTQQEDSAVYLCASSRTGTSGLAYEQYFGPGTRLTVT.

The rearrangement uses TRBV9 and TRBJ1-1; D gene ambiguous. The CDR3 extends over 12 amino acids. CDR1 is SGDLS, CDR2 YYNGEE, per germline. V lost 4 bases, J lost 4 bases, and 8 bases lay in between. Written as DNA, the CDR3 is TGTGCCAGCAGCCGAGGTGGCACTGAAGCTTTCTTT. Translated, it gives CASSRGGTEAFF.

This chain joins TRBV7-9 and TRBJ2-1, with unresolved D. Germline CDR1 SEHNR, CDR2 FQNEAQ (reference sequence). CDR3 length: 16 residues. V lost 5 bases to trimming and J lost 0 bases, with 14 bases between them. As DNA, the CDR3 is TGTGCCAGCAGCCTACGATCTCCAAGCTCCTACAATGAGCAGTTCTTC. It yields the protein CASSLRSPSSYNEQFF.

CDR3 loop: CASSQDSLLYNEQFF. CDR3 sequence (DNA): TGCGCCAGCAGCCAAGATTCGCTCCTCTACAATGAGCAGTTCTTC. The rearrangement links TRBV4-1 to TRBJ2-1; D is undetermined. The CDR3 covers 15 residues. Per the germline V gene, CDR1 is MGHRA and CDR2 is YSYEKL. Trimming took off 0 bases at V and 3 bases at J, with 9 bases between the two ends.

The chain couples TRBV7-8 to TRBJ1-5; D remains ambiguous. This CDR3 is 13 amino acids long. The germline CDR1 and CDR2 sequences are SGHVS and FQNEAQ. V was clipped by 3 bases and J by 6 bases, with 9 bases between them. The CDR3 DNA sequence: TGTGCCAGCAGCTTCGGCACCTTTCAGCCCCAGCATTTT. Translation gives CASSFGTFQPQHF.

Of note for this clone: A read error likely explains this, since a far larger clone differs by one base. The rearrangement links TRBV7-8 to TRBJ2-7, with 7 positions matching TRBD2. In germline, CDR1 is SGHVS, CDR2 FQNEAQ. The CDR3 loop spans 14 amino acids. V dropped 1 base and J dropped 0; count of bases not matched to a gene: 0. The DNA for the CDR3 is TGTGCCAGCAGCTTAGGGACTAGCTCCTACGAGCAGTACTTC. Its protein is CASSLGTSSYEQYF.

V usage is TRBV28 and J usage is TRBJ1-4; D uncertain. The CDR3 is made up of 14 amino acids. The V gene's germline CDR1 is MDHEN and CDR2 SYDVKM. V was pared by 3 bases and J by 8 bases, with 13 bases between. In DNA, the CDR3 is TGTGCCAGCAGTTTCCCGCCACAAGGGGAAAAACTGTTTTTT. It codes for CASSFPPQGEKLFF.

The rearrangement uses TRBV28 and TRBJ1-1; D is uncertain. V was clipped by 5 bases and J by 0 bases, with 19 bases between them. The CDR3 covers 17 residues. Germline CDR1 reads MDHEN; CDR2 reads SYDVKM. CDR3 in DNA: TGTGCCAGCAGTCCTCTACCAGGAAGCACTATGAACACTGAAGCTTTCTTT. Its protein is CASSPLPGSTMNTEAFF.

Many counts were recorded for this clone. Other DNA sequences from this sample encode an identical CDR3 as well. The V and J genes are TRBV1 and TRBJ2-5. TRBV1 is assigned pseudogene status. The CDR3 length is 12 residues. CDR3 in amino acids: CTSRLYQETQYF. In nucleotides, the CDR3 is TGCACCAGCAGGCTTTACCAAGAGACCCAGTACTTC.

This chain uses TRBV30 with TRBJ2-3, with D perhaps TRBD1 or TRBD2 (5 bases each). V was pared by 0 bases and J by 2 bases, with 12 bases between. The CDR3 is 15 amino acids. Looked up from germline, CDR1 is GTSNPN and CDR2 is SVGIG (reference sequence). The CDR3 here is CAWSVHPGPTDTQYF. CDR3 nucleotide sequence: TGTGCCTGGAGTGTACATCCGGGGCCCACAGATACGCAGTATTTT.

CDR3 DNA: TGCGCCAGCAGCTTGGATGGCGGCCACACCCGTTCCTACAATGAGCAGTTCTTC. It yields the protein CASSLDGGHTRSYNEQFF. The genes are TRBV5-1 and TRBJ2-1; D gene unclear. The CDR3 loop spans 18 amino acids. Germline V gene lookup returns CDR1 SGHRS and CDR2 YFSETQ. V was cut by 0 bases and J by 1 base, with 17 bases left in between.

Written as DNA, the CDR3 is TGTGCCAGCAGCTCGCCGGGACCAGACAACGAGCAGTACTTC. Translation gives CASSSPGPDNEQYF. The chain joins TRBV7-2 to TRBJ2-7, with D tentatively TRBD1 or TRBD2 (5 bases each). Germline lookup yields CDR1 SGHTA and CDR2 FQGNSA. Deletions cut 4 bases from V and 5 bases from J, with 15 bases between. The CDR3 extends over 14 amino acids.

As regards this clone: The same CDR3 arises from other DNA sequences in this sample as well. The V call is TRBV5-1, the J call TRBJ2-3, with D possibly being TRBD2 (6 bases). The ends were cut back, 4 bases at V and 6 bases at J, with 9 bases in the middle. Germline lookup yields CDR1 SGHRS and CDR2 YFSETQ. CDR3 length equals 12 residues. The CDR3 is CASSLEGDTQYF. The CDR3 DNA reads as TGCGCCAGCAGCCTGGAGGGTGATACGCAGTATTTT.

The V and J genes are TRBV5-1 and TRBJ1-6; perhaps TRBD1 as D (5 bases). Trimming cost V 4 bases and J 9 bases, with 17 bases left between them. CDR3 length equals 15 residues. Looked up from germline, CDR1 is SGHRS and CDR2 is YFSETQ. The CDR3 here is CASSLSGTGVSPLHF. Here the CDR3 DNA reads TGCGCCAGCAGCCTGTCCGGGACGGGAGTTTCACCCCTCCACTTT.

This chain links TRBV19 with TRBJ2-3; no definite D call. CDR3 length equals 15 residues. Germline CDR1 LNHDA, CDR2 SQIVND (reference sequence). The CDR3 reads CVPRGRVGITDTQYF. Here the CDR3 DNA reads TGTGTGCCCCGAGGTAGGGTGGGGATAACAGATACGCAGTATTTT.

This clone appeared a single time. The genes are TRBV5-1 and TRBJ1-1; D possibly corresponds to TRBD1 (6 bases). CDR1 and CDR2 from the germline V gene are SGHRS and YFSETQ. V was shortened by 3 bases and J by 1 base, with 10 bases between the two germline ends. The CDR3 totals 14 residues. The chain's CDR3 is CASSSTGWNTEAFF. The CDR3 DNA is TGCGCCAGCAGCTCCACAGGGTGGAACACTGAAGCTTTCTTT.

This sequence joins TRBV6-1 and TRBJ2-5, with a possible D match to TRBD2 (6 bases). V was cut by 5 bases and J by 2 bases, with 15 bases left in between. Germline V gene lookup returns CDR1 MNHNS and CDR2 SASEGT. The CDR3 has 15 amino acids. This CDR3 reads CASSLTRDSQETQYF. In nucleotides, the CDR3 is TGTGCCAGCAGTCTTACCCGGGACTCTCAAGAGACCCAGTACTTC.

This clone was observed a single time. The chain combines TRBV18 with TRBJ1-1; D ambiguous. Trimming took 3 bases from V and 5 from J, leaving 7 bases between them. CDR1 is KGHSH, CDR2 LQKENI, per germline. This CDR3 spans 12 amino acids. CDR3 in amino acids: CASSPMGTEAFF. As DNA, the CDR3 is TGTGCCAGCTCACCTATGGGTACTGAAGCTTTCTTT. Supplemented by reference TRBV18 and TRBJ1-1, the full variable domain reads NAGVMQNPRHLVRRRGQEARLRCSPMKGHSHVYWYRQLPEEGLKFMVYLQKENIIDESGMPKERFSAEFPKEGPSILRIQQVVRGDSAAYFCASSPMGTEAFFGQGTRLTVV.

In this sample, this clone turned up once. The J gene is TRBJ2-2, the V gene TRBV5-1; TRBD1 aligns across 8 bases. Trimming took 4 bases from V and 8 from J; bases not matched to a gene: 7. Germline V gives CDR1 SGHRS, CDR2 YFSETQ. This CDR3 is 14 amino acids long. For the CDR3, the DNA is TGCGCCAGCAGCCCACAGGGGGAGACTGGGGAGCTGTTTTTT. Amino acid sequence: CASSPQGETGELFF. The entire variable domain, with the rest obtained from reference TRBV5-1 and TRBJ2-2, is as follows: KAGVTQTPRYLIKTRGQQVTLSCSPISGHRSVSWYQQTPGQGLQFLFEYFSETQRNKGNFPGRFSGRQFSNSRSEMNVSTLELGDSALYLCASSPQGETGELFFGEGSRLTVL.